The sequence of this TCR beta chain was determined in a study of cytomegalovirus exposure and HLA in healthy donors. Study results and limitations: Reportedly, a later analysis found an Asian-associated ancestry cluster had fewer N-insertions than the roughly 700-donor mean. A further, later analysis showed that HLA-associated TCR beta chains (compared with equally common others) were more clonally expanded.

It was with 60 Vbeta and 13 Jbeta primers that the PCR ran. Using immunoSEQ multiplex PCR, the repertoire was profiled, and TCRdb retains in-frame clones only, with some absent. Among 200,000 to 300,000 clones, about 80% were seen once, and the ten largest hold under 8%. The CDR3 totals 15 residues. Germline V CDR1 and CDR2: SGHRS, YFSETQ. V was clipped by 4 bases and J by 3 bases; unmatched bases: 4. As concerns this clone: The antigen is unknown.

The material sequenced was PBMCs. The clonotype comes from a woman aged 60-75 years in good health and CMV-seropositive. The rearrangement links TRBV5-1 to TRBJ2-3, with 11 bases aligning to TRBD1. The CDR3 region is CASSLRDRGTDTQYF. CDR3 coding DNA: TGCGCCAGCAGCCTCCGGGACAGGGGGACAGATACGCAGTATTTT.